This T cell receptor (beta chain) was identified during a study of T cells in Graves' hyperthyroidism and ophthalmopathy (dated by TCRdb to the late 2010s). Study-level background: Peripheral blood was collected at initial diagnosis, before any treatment. TCR V-J signatures able to tell the groups apart were searched for in a discovery cohort of 100 or so patients, of whom approximately 40 had Graves' ophthalmopathy and about 60 had stable Graves' hyperthyroidism. An independent validation cohort of around 19 hyperthyroidism patients and 17 patients who later progressed to ophthalmopathy tested prospective prediction of ophthalmopathy. The 100 or so discovery patients were divided at random into training and test sets in a 7:3 ratio. The study also compared thyroid tissue and blood T-cell repertoires from a handful of Graves' hyperthyroidism patients. After sampling, hyperthyroidism patients received methimazole starting at 30 mg daily, and ophthalmopathy patients received high-dose intravenous methylprednisolone. TCR Vbeta CDR3 sequencing of roughly 140 peripheral blood samples (43 ophthalmopathy, about 74 hyperthyroidism and some 17 progressor patients) is reported in the paper. Results and caveats for the whole study, not just this receptor: A model built on a 13 V-J signature distinguished ophthalmopathy from stable hyperthyroidism, reaching roughly 88% sensitivity and under 84% specificity in cross-validation and 80%/75% in testing. In validation, progression to ophthalmopathy was predicted by the model with around 71% sensitivity and 72.22% specificity, a median of about 6.8 months before onset. Sample size was not statistically predetermined, and blinding of investigators to group allocation was not performed. Most expanded thyroid clonotypes (frequency above 0.001) were also detected in blood, a finding suggesting that blood repertoires may reflect thyroid immune responses.

This clonotype was seen a few times. Its antigen specificity is not known. One base away there is no much larger clone; base qualities are not given. The TCR beta CDR3 regions were amplified from the RNA transcripts. The TCR CDR3 was subjected to a first round of RT-PCR using the HTBI primer set and the Qiagen OneStep RT-PCR kit. The libraries were constructed in a second round of multiplex PCR and then size-selected and purified. Libraries were sequenced paired-end with 100 bp reads on an Illumina HiSeq2000. Concerning the study's data processing: Raw data were processed with SOAPnuke, discarding reads with adapters, uncalled bases, mean Phred below 15, or no exact constant-primer or identifier match. High-quality paired reads were merged using COPE v1.2.5, and each unique nucleotide sequence was defined as a clonotype. MiTCR v1.1 was used to align clonotypes to the IMGT TRBV, TRBD and TRBJ reference segments. Only V-J combinations with frequency above 0.0001, covering approximately 99% of repertoires, were analysed. The TCS score was defined as F50 (clonal expansion) divided by E x V (chaos), with BLOSUM62-based TCRdist calculated between CDR3 peptides within each V-J. Welch's t-statistics and random forest reduced roughly 540 V-J features to under 15, which were used in a naive Bayes classifier (R e1071). The raw public reads went through TCRdb reprocessing: fastp at Q25, MiXCR clone calling, in-frame beta chains kept. Every CDR3 protein is listed once, alongside the most common genes and DNA of its rows. The V and J calls, along with clone size, are taken from TCRdb and not from the paper's own processing. The sample includes under 350,000 distinct CDR3 sequences, with approximately 18% observed a single time. Jointly, the top ten make up less than 65% of the sample.

Stable Graves' hyperthyroidism was defined as the absence of progression to ophthalmopathy over 18 months of follow-up. Hyperthyroidism patients were aged 18 to 65 years and newly diagnosed, with disease duration of less than 2 months. Exclusion was applied to patients with uncontrolled infections, other autoimmune diseases, pregnancy or lactation. Diagnoses relied on clinical symptoms, serum thyroxine and TRAb, thyroid ultrasound and orbital computed tomography. Ficoll-Paque density gradient centrifugation was used to isolate PBMCs from under 11 ml of fresh peripheral blood. Total RNA was extracted with Trizol reagent, and quality was checked on an Agilent 2100 Bioanalyzer. For CDR1 and CDR2, the germline V gene (reference sequence) lists GTSNPN and SVGIG. Ends trimmed: V by 2 bases, J by 0 bases; bases unmatched to a gene: 12. The CDR3 holds 17 amino acids from the cysteine to the phenylalanine. Only CDR3 DNA remains: 51 bases, in frame from the first base.

This clonotype originated in a woman in her fifties or sixties with Graves' hyperthyroidism. The chain employs TRBV30 and TRBJ1-1, with TRBD1 identical over 7 junction bases. The material sequenced was blood. The bases are TGTGCCTGGAGTCTAAGGTATACAGGGGCGATGAACACTGAAGCTTTCTTT. Its protein product is CAWSLRYTGAMNTEAFF.